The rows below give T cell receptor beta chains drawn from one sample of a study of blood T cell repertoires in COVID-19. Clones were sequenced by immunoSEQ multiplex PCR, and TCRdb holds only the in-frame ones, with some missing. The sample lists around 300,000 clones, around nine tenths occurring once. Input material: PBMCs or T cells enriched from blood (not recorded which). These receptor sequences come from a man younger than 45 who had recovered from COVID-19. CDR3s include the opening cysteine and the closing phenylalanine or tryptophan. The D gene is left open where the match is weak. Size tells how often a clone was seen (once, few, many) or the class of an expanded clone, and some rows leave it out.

TGTGCCAGTCGGGACTACACCGGGGAGCTGTTTTTT,CASRDYTGELFF,TRBJ2-2,12,-,TRBV25-1,-
TGTGCCAGTAGTATAAGCAGGGTAGTTGGCCAAGAGACCCAGTACTTC,CASSISRVVGQETQYF,TRBJ2-5,16,-,TRBV19,-
TGTGCCAGCAGCTTATTGCTGAGCTCCAATGAGCAGTTCTTC,CASSLLLSSNEQFF,TRBJ2-1,14,-,TRBV7-9,-
TGTGCCACCAGCAGAGATCACCCAGGACTAGCATACAATGAGCAGTTCTTC,CATSRDHPGLAYNEQFF,TRBJ2-1,17,TRBD2,TRBV15,-
TGTGCCAGCGGGACAGGGAATATCTACGAGCAGTACTTC,CASGTGNIYEQYF,TRBJ2-7,13,TRBD1,TRBV28,-
TGTGCCAGCAGCCGCACAGGGAACCCCTACAATGAGCAGTTCTTC,CASSRTGNPYNEQFF,TRBJ2-1,15,-,TRBV5-8,few
TGTGCCACCAGCAGGGGACAGGTGGCCAAAAACATTCAGTACTTC,CATSRGQVAKNIQYF,TRBJ2-4,15,TRBD1,TRBV15,-
TGTGCCAGTAGACTTGGACAGTTCAATCAGCCCCAGCATTTT,CASRLGQFNQPQHF,TRBJ1-5,14,-,TRBV19,-
TGTGCCAGCAAATCCGTAGCCGGGGAGCTGTTTTTT,CASKSVAGELFF,TRBJ2-2,12,-,TRBV5-4,-
TGTGCCAGCAGTCAGGACTCCTACAATGAGCAGTTCTTC,CASSQDSYNEQFF,TRBJ2-1,13,-,TRBV12-3/TRBV12-4,-
TGTGCCAGCACTACCACCGGGGAGCTGTTTTTT,CASTTTGELFF,TRBJ2-2,11,-,TRBV25-1,once
TGTGCCAGCAGTCTCAGGGGAACCGGGGAGCTGTTTTTT,CASSLRGTGELFF,TRBJ2-2,13,-,TRBV28,-
TGTGCCAGCTCACCACGAGAGGGGGCAGGGGAGACCCAGTACTTC,CASSPREGAGETQYF,TRBJ2-5,15,TRBD1,TRBV18,-
TGTGCCAGCAGCATGGGACTAGCGGGGGCGAACACCGGGGAGCTGTTTTTT,CASSMGLAGANTGELFF,TRBJ2-2,17,TRBD2,TRBV11-2,-
TGTGCCAGCAGTTTAGTGTCGGGACAGAACACCGGGGAGCTGTTTTTT,CASSLVSGQNTGELFF,TRBJ2-2,16,-,TRBV27,-
TGCGCCAGCAGCCAAGATACCGGACAGGGCTACGAGCAGTACTTC,CASSQDTGQGYEQYF,TRBJ2-7,15,TRBD1,TRBV4-1,few
TGCACCATCCCTAGTGCTAGCACAGATACGCAGTATTTT,CTIPSASTDTQYF,TRBJ2-3,13,-,TRBV1,-